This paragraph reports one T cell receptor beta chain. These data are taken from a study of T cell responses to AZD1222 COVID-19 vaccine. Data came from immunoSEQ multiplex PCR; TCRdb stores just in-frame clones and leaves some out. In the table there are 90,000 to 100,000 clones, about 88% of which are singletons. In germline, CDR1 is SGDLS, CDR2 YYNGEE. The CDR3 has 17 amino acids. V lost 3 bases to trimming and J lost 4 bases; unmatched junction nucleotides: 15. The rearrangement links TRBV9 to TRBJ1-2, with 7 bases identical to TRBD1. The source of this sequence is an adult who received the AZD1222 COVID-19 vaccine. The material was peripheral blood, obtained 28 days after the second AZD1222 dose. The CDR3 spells CASSGYLSGGIFYGYTF. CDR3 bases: TGTGCCAGCAGCGGATACCTTTCAGGGGGAATCTTCTATGGCTACACCTTC. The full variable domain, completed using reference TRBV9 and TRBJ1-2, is DSGVTQTPKHLITATGQRVTLRCSPRSGDLSVYWYQQSLDQGLQFLIQYYNGEERAKGNILERFSAQQFPDLHSELNLSSLELGDSALYFCASSGYLSGGIFYGYTFGSGTRLTVV.